Each of the 16 T cell receptor beta chains below was sequenced from the same sample in a study of T-cell memory formation after mild COVID-19. In TCRdb, the 5' RACE reads were re-called with MiXCR into one record per CDR3 protein. The data contain 250,000 to 300,000 distinct CDR3 sequences, 15% to 20% of them singletons. Input material: PBMCs or a T cell subset sorted from them (not recorded which). Every receptor here comes from a man between 18 and 29 years old who had mild COVID-19 (a few samples of this study predate the infection). Cell type and time point are not known.

A few counts support this clonotype. The chain combines TRBV29-1 with TRBJ2-7; D is perhaps TRBD1 (5 bases). V shed 4 bases and J shed 0 bases, with 10 bases lying between them. Germline V gives CDR1 SQVTM, CDR2 ANQGSEA. The CDR3 is made up of 13 amino acids. The CDR3 sequence is CSVVSGYSYEQYF. The CDR3 bases are TGCAGCGTTGTCTCAGGGTACTCCTACGAGCAGTACTTC.

This chain connects TRBV12-3 or TRBV12-4 to TRBJ2-3, with TRBD1 matching over 7 bases. The CDR3 extends over 13 amino acids. Unmatched junction bases numbered 6, after V lost 6 bases and J lost 6 bases. Here the CDR3 DNA reads TGTGCCAGCAGCAACAGGGGCGAGGATACGCAGTATTTT. It is translated as CASSNRGEDTQYF.

This sequence joins TRBV5-5 and TRBJ1-4; possible D gene TRBD1, 5 bases. Germline CDR1 reads SGHKS; CDR2 reads YYEKEE (reference sequence). V lost 4 bases to trimming and J lost 5 bases, with 12 bases between them. This CDR3 comprises 14 residues. The CDR3 coding sequence is TGTGCCAGCAGCCCCGAGTGGGGCAATGAAAAACTGTTTTTT. It encodes CASSPEWGNEKLFF.

The rearrangement uses TRBV5-1 and TRBJ2-5, with 12 bases identical to TRBD2. The length of the CDR3 is 13 residues. Germline CDR1 SGHRS, CDR2 YFSETQ. The V and J ends lost 8 bases and 3 bases, in that order; junction bases with no gene match: 2. The CDR3 coding sequence is TGCGCCAGGCGACTAGCGGGGGAAGAGACCCAGTACTTC. Residues: CARRLAGEETQYF.

V is TRBV6-1 and J is TRBJ1-1, with a weak D call TRBD1 (5 bases). Germline CDR1 MNHNS, CDR2 SASEGT. This CDR3 is built from 15 residues. V was shortened by 1 base and J by 3 bases, with 12 bases between the two germline ends. For the CDR3, the DNA is TGTGCCAGCAGTGAAGTTCTGTGGGGGGACACTGAAGCTTTCTTT. Its translation is CASSEVLWGDTEAFF.

This clonotype has just a few counts. The chain recombines TRBV5-1 with TRBJ2-3; maybe TRBD2 (6 bases). This CDR3 contains 15 residues. The V gene's germline CDR1 is SGHRS and CDR2 YFSETQ. V was trimmed by 5 bases and J by 4 bases, leaving 17 bases between them. CDR3 bases: TGCGCCAGCAGGCGGCTAGCGATGGGCGCAGATACGCAGTATTTT. Translating gives CASRRLAMGADTQYF.

The sample holds a few counts of this clonotype. This chain connects TRBV7-2 to TRBJ2-5; TRBD2 matches 14 bases. V shed 4 bases, J shed 6 bases, and the junction held 16 bases outside the gene matches. In germline, CDR1 is SGHTA, CDR2 FQGNSA. The CDR3 covers 19 residues. The CDR3 protein is CASSSTGTSGGGALKTQYF. The CDR3 DNA is TGTGCCAGCAGCTCAACCGGGACTAGCGGGGGAGGGGCCCTGAAGACCCAGTACTTC.

V and J are TRBV3-1 and TRBJ2-6, with 9 bases aligning to TRBD1. The CDR3 loop spans 15 amino acids. V dropped 4 bases and J dropped 11; count of bases not matched to a gene: 9. Germline V gene lookup returns CDR1 LGHDT and CDR2 YNNKEL (reference sequence). The DNA of the CDR3 is TGTGCCAGCAGCCTTCCCGGACAGGGGATTCACGTCCTGACTTTC. Translated, it gives CASSLPGQGIHVLTF.

This clonotype came up many times. The chain employs TRBV20-1 and TRBJ1-2, with D possibly being TRBD1 (6 bases). The V end was cut by 8 bases, the J end by 4 bases, with 17 bases between. The CDR3 length is 13 residues. Germline V CDR1 and CDR2: DFQATT, SNEGSKA (reference sequence). The CDR3 nucleotides read TGCAGTACTTTACGACAGGCGCCCTATGGCTACACCTTC. Protein product: CSTLRQAPYGYTF.

There are a few counts of this clonotype. The chain recombines TRBV12-3 or TRBV12-4 with TRBJ1-6; D is undetermined. V lost 6 bases and J 11 bases, leaving 11 bases between the germline ends. The CDR3 spans 12 residues. The CDR3 coding sequence is TGTGCCAGCAGCCCCGGTTCTGCACCCCTCCACTTT. This encodes CASSPGSAPLHF.

The chain couples TRBV5-1 to TRBJ2-1; D unresolved. Trimming removed 1 base from V and 1 base from J, with 9 bases in between. Germline values: CDR1 SGHRS, CDR2 YFSETQ. The CDR3 sequence is 15 residues long. This CDR3 reads CASSLSVASYNEQFF. Here the CDR3 DNA reads TGCGCCAGCAGCTTGTCAGTAGCTTCCTACAATGAGCAGTTCTTC.

The V and J genes are TRBV4-1 and TRBJ2-3; TRBD1 aligns across 7 bases. The CDR3 contains 15 residues. Germline-derived CDR1 and CDR2 are MGHRA and YSYEKL. With 2 bases clipped from V and 2 bases from J, the junction kept 4 bases outside the gene matches. The CDR3 sequence is CASSQLDRDTDTQYF. The CDR3 nucleotides read TGCGCCAGCAGCCAACTAGACAGGGACACAGATACGCAGTATTTT.

This sequence joins TRBV7-8 and TRBJ1-5; a possible D gene is TRBD1 (5 bases). V lost 5 bases, J lost 6 bases, and 17 bases lay in between. The germline gives CDR1 SGHVS, CDR2 FQNEAQ. The CDR3 is made up of 15 amino acids. The CDR3 protein is CASSPRESTGQPQHF. The CDR3, as DNA: TGTGCCAGCAGCCCCCGGGAGTCCACAGGTCAGCCCCAGCATTTT. The full variable domain, completed using reference TRBV7-8 and TRBJ1-5, is GAGVSQSPRYKVAKRGQDVALRCDPISGHVSLFWYQQALGQGPEFLTYFQNEAQLDKSGLPSDRFFAERPEGSVSTLKIQRTQQEDSAVYLCASSPRESTGQPQHFGDGTRLSIL.

This clonotype showed up many times. The rearrangement uses TRBV27 and TRBJ1-2, with D unclear. The CDR3 spans 13 residues. Trimming took 8 bases from V and 5 from J, leaving 15 bases between them. In germline, CDR1 is MNHEY, CDR2 SMNVEV (reference sequence). The CDR3 spells CASRPEFGYGYTF. The DNA for the CDR3 is TGTGCCAGCCGGCCAGAGTTTGGTTATGGCTACACCTTC.

This clonotype has a count of ten or more. V is TRBV27 and J is TRBJ1-2; D is unresolved. Looked up from germline, CDR1 is MNHEY and CDR2 is SMNVEV (reference sequence). The CDR3 runs to 13 residues. Trimming took off 0 bases at V and 4 bases at J, with 6 bases between the two ends. The CDR3 spells CASSLSDGYGYTF. The CDR3, as DNA: TGTGCCAGCAGTTTATCTGACGGCTATGGCTACACCTTC.

This clonotype was counted a few times. V and J are TRBV2 and TRBJ1-2; 8 bases map to TRBD1. CDR3 length: 15 residues. Germline loops: CDR1 SNHLY, CDR2 FYNNEI. V shed 5 bases and J 8 bases; nucleotides not matched to a gene: 13. The CDR3 protein is CASSLERTGLDGYTF. The DNA for the CDR3 is TGTGCCAGCAGTCTAGAGCGGACAGGGCTTGACGGCTACACCTTC.